The clone carrying this TCR beta chain has a count of ten or more. Its antigen is undetermined. The TCR beta libraries were generated through quantitative 5'-RACE incorporating molecular barcodes. One entry per CDR3 protein, called by TCRdb with MiXCR from the 5' RACE reads. The profile shows fewer than 550,000 distinct CDR3 sequences, under 5.5% of them singletons. This entry belongs to a study of CD8 T cells in ankylosing spondylitis. Whole-study findings and limits: The study looked at matched synovial fluid samples from ankylosing spondylitis patients. Disease-linked clones were reported to be significantly enriched there. Prior work had noted some motif variants in reactive arthritis blood and synovial fluid. Seven to nine highly homologous variants formed a TCR beta motif that appeared characteristic of ankylosing spondylitis blood.

Sequencing was performed on blood, either unsorted or a sorted T cell fraction (not recorded which). This sequence was found in a male donor with ankylosing spondylitis.

CDR3 in amino acids: CASSLGLAAGDEQFF. The CDR3 nucleotides read TGCGCCAGCAGCTTGGGGCTAGCGGCCGGGGATGAGCAGTTCTTC. The chain has TRBV5-1 and TRBJ2-1; TRBD2 aligns across 7 bases. V trimming: 0 bases; J trimming: 8 bases; junction bases outside the gene matches: 8. The CDR3 consists of 15 residues. Germline CDR1 is SGHRS and CDR2 is YFSETQ.